The rows below give T cell receptor beta chains drawn from one sample of a study of T cell responses to AZD1222 COVID-19 vaccine. Libraries were prepared by immunoSEQ multiplex PCR; TCRdb keeps only in-frame clonotypes and omits some of them. The table lists 90,000 to 150,000 clones, around 90% of them singletons. Sample: peripheral blood, taken on day 0 of AZD1222 vaccination. The receptors originated from an adult in good health. Both conserved end residues are part of each CDR3. A D gene is named only where the DNA matches it firmly. Only part of the rows carry a size: once, few, many, or a class if the clone is expanded.

d_gene	v_gene	j_gene	abundance	CDR3nt	CDR3aa
-	TRBV5-1	TRBJ1-6	-	TGCGCCAGCAGCGTGGGACGTGATAATTCACCCCTCCACTTT	CASSVGRDNSPLHF
-	TRBV19	TRBJ1-5	-	TGTGCCAGTAGCCGCAGGGGCGCGGGTCAGCCCCAGCATTTT	CASSRRGAGQPQHF
-	TRBV7-3	TRBJ1-2	-	TGTGCCAGCAGCCCTACAGGGCAGGTTGGCTACACCTTC	CASSPTGQVGYTF
TRBD1	TRBV6-6	TRBJ1-1	-	TGTGCCAGCAGGGGGAGGACAGGCCTCCTTGAAGCTTTCTTT	CASRGRTGLLEAFF
-	TRBV24-1	TRBJ2-2	-	TGTGCCACCAGTGAGCCGGGCCTGAACACCGGGGAGCTGTTTTTT	CATSEPGLNTGELFF
-	TRBV27	TRBJ2-1	-	TGTGCCAGCAAAGGCGGCGTCATCTCCTACAATGAGCAGTTCTTC	CASKGGVISYNEQFF
-	TRBV6-5	TRBJ2-7	-	TGTGCCAGCAGTTACTCCGGGGGGCGCGGGTCCTACGAGCAGTACTTC	CASSYSGGRGSYEQYF
TRBD2	TRBV24-1	TRBJ2-1	-	TGTGCCACCAGTGACCCCCGACTAGCGGGAGGGGTTGAGCAGTTCTTC	CATSDPRLAGGVEQFF
-	TRBV13	TRBJ1-2	-	TGTGCCAGCAGATCAAGGGGGATAAACTATGGCTACACCTTC	CASRSRGINYGYTF
-	TRBV9	TRBJ2-6	-	TGTGCCAGCAGCCCAGAGGTCGGGGCCAACGTCCTGACTTTC	CASSPEVGANVLTF
-	TRBV29-1	TRBJ1-5	-	TGCAGCGTGACCAGGGGCCTAGATCAGCCCCAGCATTTT	CSVTRGLDQPQHF
-	TRBV10-1	TRBJ2-2	-	TGCGCCAGCAGTAACAGAGTCACCGGGGAGCTGTTTTTT	CASSNRVTGELFF
-	TRBV6-5	TRBJ1-3	-	TGTGCCAGCAGTTACTCGTCAGGGTACGGAAACACCATATATTTT	CASSYSSGYGNTIYF
TRBD2	TRBV25-1	TRBJ2-7	-	TGTGCCAGCATCCTCGGACTAGCGGGGGCACATACCTACGAGCAGTACTTC	CASILGLAGAHTYEQYF
-	TRBV15	TRBJ1-5	-	TGTGCCACCAGCAGAGACCCCGGGGGTAGCAATCAGCCCCAGCATTTT	CATSRDPGGSNQPQHF
TRBD2	TRBV19	TRBJ2-4	-	TGTGCCAGTAGGAAGCGGGGGGAGAAAAACATTCAGTACTTC	CASRKRGEKNIQYF
-	TRBV19	TRBJ1-5	-	TGTGCCAGTAGTATTTCAGGCCCGCGGAGCAATCAGCCCCAGCATTTT	CASSISGPRSNQPQHF
TRBD1	TRBV27	TRBJ1-5	-	TGTGCCAGCAGCGGACAGGGACAGGGCAATCAGCCCCAGCATTTT	CASSGQGQGNQPQHF
-	TRBV6-2/TRBV6-3	TRBJ1-5	-	TGTGCCAGCAGTTGGGGGGCCGACGGTCGCAATCAGCCCCAGCATTTT	CASSWGADGRNQPQHF
TRBD2	TRBV3-1/TRBV3-2	TRBJ2-3	-	TGTGCCAGCACCACGGGACTAGGGTTGACAGATACGCAGTATTTT	CASTTGLGLTDTQYF
-	TRBV18	TRBJ2-2	-	TGTGCCAGCTCACCAAGGGTCGGGAGCCCATTGAACACCGGGGAGCTGTTTTTT	CASSPRVGSPLNTGELFF
TRBD2	TRBV7-3	TRBJ2-5	-	TGTGCCAGCAGCCCCCGGGGGGACCTACAAGAGACCCAGTACTTC	CASSPRGDLQETQYF
TRBD2	TRBV30	TRBJ2-7	-	TGTGCCTGGAGGCTAAAAGCGGGGGGGATCTCCTACGAGCAGTACTTC	CAWRLKAGGISYEQYF
TRBD1	TRBV15	TRBJ2-1	-	TGTGCCACCAGCAAACGACGAGACAGGGCCAATGAGCAGTTCTTC	CATSKRRDRANEQFF
TRBD1	TRBV18	TRBJ1-1	once	TGTGCCAGCTCAGCCACAGGGGGTTGGCTGGACACTGAAGCTTTCTTT	CASSATGGWLDTEAFF
-	TRBV30	TRBJ1-2	once	TGTGCCTGCCAGGCTTGGCTCCTTGGCTACACCTTC	CACQAWLLGYTF
TRBD2	TRBV11-2	TRBJ2-7	-	TGTGCCAGCACCACACCGGGACTAGCGGGAGGACGCTCCTACGAGCAGTACTTC	CASTTPGLAGGRSYEQYF
-	TRBV7-2	TRBJ2-5	once	TGTGCCAGCAGCTCAACCGGGTGGGGAGAGACCCAGTACTTC	CASSSTGWGETQYF
-	TRBV28	TRBJ2-7	-	TGTGCCAGCACCCTACCCAATTATTCCTACGAGCAGTACTTC	CASTLPNYSYEQYF
-	TRBV3-1/TRBV3-2	TRBJ1-2	-	TGTGCCAGCAGCCAAGTTGGCTATGGCTACACCTTC	CASSQVGYGYTF
-	TRBV30	TRBJ1-5	-	TGTGCCTGGTCGCGAGGGGATAATCAGCCCCAGCATTTT	CAWSRGDNQPQHF
-	TRBV7-9	TRBJ1-5	once	TGTGCCAGCAGCTACTCCGGCTCTATCAATCAGCCCCAGCATTTT	CASSYSGSINQPQHF
-	TRBV19	TRBJ2-5	-	TGTGCCAGTAGTACCGCCAGGACCGGATGGACCCAGTACTTC	CASSTARTGWTQYF
-	TRBV14	TRBJ2-3	-	TGTGCCAGCAGCCAATTTAAGGGCGGGAACCGGCTTCGGCGTACGCAGTATTTT	CASSQFKGGNRLRRTQYF
-	TRBV7-3	TRBJ2-6	-	TGTGCCAGCAGCCCCCGGCCTGGGGCCAACGTCCTGACTTTC	CASSPRPGANVLTF
TRBD1	TRBV10-3	TRBJ2-2	-	TGTGCCATCAGGGCGGACAGGGCGGACACCGGGGAGCTGTTTTTT	CAIRADRADTGELFF
TRBD1	TRBV5-4	TRBJ1-2	-	TGTGCCAGCAGCATAGACAGGGGGCAAGCTAACTATGGCTACACCTTC	CASSIDRGQANYGYTF
TRBD1	TRBV7-8	TRBJ1-3	-	TGTGCCAGCAGCCGGACAGGGGTCGGAAACACCATATATTTT	CASSRTGVGNTIYF
-	TRBV30	TRBJ1-2	-	TGTGCCGGCCTCCCCAGGCTAGGTTATGGCTACACCTTC	CAGLPRLGYGYTF
TRBD1	TRBV11-2	TRBJ1-5	-	TGTGCCAGCAGCTTCGCAGGGGGGCAGCCCCAGCATTTT	CASSFAGGQPQHF
-	TRBV2	TRBJ1-4	-	TGTGCCAGCAGTGCATACAGGGTGACTAATGAAAAACTGTTTTTT	CASSAYRVTNEKLFF
-	TRBV3-1/TRBV3-2	TRBJ1-1	-	TGTGCCAGCAGCCAATCGAGGGGCTACTCGAACACTGAAGCTTTCTTT	CASSQSRGYSNTEAFF
TRBD1	TRBV5-1	TRBJ1-5	-	TGCGCCAGCAGCTTGGCCCCCCCCCGGGACAGGGAAGAGGATCAGCCCCAGCATTTT	CASSLAPPRDREEDQPQHF
-	TRBV18	TRBJ2-7	once	TGTGCCAGCTCACAACTACCGGGCTCCTACGAGCAGTACTTC	CASSQLPGSYEQYF
TRBD1	TRBV28	TRBJ1-6	-	TGTGCCAGCAGTCTATACAGGGGGTCCTATAATTCACCCCTCCACTTT	CASSLYRGSYNSPLHF
TRBD2	TRBV7-6	TRBJ2-1	-	TGTGCCAGCAGCTTAATTGGGCAGGGCAGCGGGGGGGCGTATGAGCAGTTCTTC	CASSLIGQGSGGAYEQFF
-	TRBV4-1	TRBJ2-5	few	TGCGCCAGCAGCTCCCTACAAGAGACCCAGTACTTC	CASSSLQETQYF
-	TRBV12-5	TRBJ1-2	-	TGTGCTAGTGGTTTGGTCCTTCGGGTCCTGAGGGGCCGGGCCTATGGCTACACCTTC	CASGLVLRVLRGRAYGYTF
-	TRBV11-3	TRBJ2-3	-	TGTGCCAGCAGCTCCGGACCCCTTCCGCAGTATTTT	CASSSGPLPQYF
-	TRBV29-1	TRBJ1-4	-	TGCAGCGCTAAGGATAATGAAAAACTGTTTTTT	CSAKDNEKLFF
-	TRBV6-1	TRBJ1-5	-	TGTGCCAGCAGTGAAGGGGCAGCCGGGGGCAATCAGCCCCAGCATTTT	CASSEGAAGGNQPQHF
TRBD1	TRBV5-1	TRBJ1-2	-	TGCGCCAGCAGCACCGGGACAGTGCGCTATGGCTACACCTTC	CASSTGTVRYGYTF
-	TRBV7-6	TRBJ2-5	-	TGTGCCAGCAGCTTACCCAAAGAGACCCAGTACTTC	CASSLPKETQYF
-	TRBV5-1	TRBJ2-7	-	TGCGCCAGCAGCCGCCGGGACGGCCCAACCTACGAGCAGTACTTC	CASSRRDGPTYEQYF
-	TRBV5-1	TRBJ2-6	-	TGCGCCAGCAGCTTGTTCGGGACGGCTAACTCTGGGGCCAACGTCCTGACTTTC	CASSLFGTANSGANVLTF
-	TRBV3-1/TRBV3-2	TRBJ2-7	-	TGTGCCAGCAGCGAAGTCAGGGGGGTGCAGTACTTC	CASSEVRGVQYF